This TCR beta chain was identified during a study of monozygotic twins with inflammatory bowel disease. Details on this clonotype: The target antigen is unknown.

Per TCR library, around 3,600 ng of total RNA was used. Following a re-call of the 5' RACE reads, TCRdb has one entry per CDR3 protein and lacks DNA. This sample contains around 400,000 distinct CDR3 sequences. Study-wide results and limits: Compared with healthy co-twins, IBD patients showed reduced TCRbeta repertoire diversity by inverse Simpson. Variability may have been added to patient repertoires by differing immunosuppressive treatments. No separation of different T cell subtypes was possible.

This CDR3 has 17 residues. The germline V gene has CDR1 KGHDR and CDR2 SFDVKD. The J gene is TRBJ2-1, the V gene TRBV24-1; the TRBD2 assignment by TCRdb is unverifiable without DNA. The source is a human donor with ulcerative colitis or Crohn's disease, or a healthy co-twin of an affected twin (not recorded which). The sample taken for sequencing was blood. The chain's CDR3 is CATAGLAGDSSYNEQFF.